The entry below gives a single T cell receptor beta chain sequence along with its context. As yet, its antigen is unknown. TCRdb itself ran the 5' RACE reads through MiXCR, one entry per CDR3 protein. The sample yields 250,000 or so distinct CDR3 sequences, roughly 9.4% seen once. Deletions cut 1 base from V and 1 base from J, with 13 bases between. Looked up from germline, CDR1 is DFQATT and CDR2 is SNEGSKA (reference sequence). This CDR3 contains 15 residues. This specimen belongs to a study of T-cell memory formation after mild COVID-19. On the study more broadly: Largely donor-specific TCR clusters were found.

General study findings and limits: A balance of CD4 and CD8 characterized clones contracting day 15 to 85, whereas later expanders leaned CD4+. Memory sampled before infection contained some responding clones, suggesting cross-reactive memory joined.

The genes are TRBV20-1 and TRBJ1-1; D might be TRBD1 (5 bases). Sequenced input: PBMCs or a T cell subset sorted from them (not recorded which). This receptor was identified in a man aged 18 to 35 who had mild COVID-19 (a few samples of this study predate the infection). Cell type and time point are not known. The CDR3 loop is CSARGGRRANTEAFF. The CDR3 DNA sequence: TGCAGTGCTAGAGGGGGGAGGAGGGCGAACACTGAAGCTTTCTTT.